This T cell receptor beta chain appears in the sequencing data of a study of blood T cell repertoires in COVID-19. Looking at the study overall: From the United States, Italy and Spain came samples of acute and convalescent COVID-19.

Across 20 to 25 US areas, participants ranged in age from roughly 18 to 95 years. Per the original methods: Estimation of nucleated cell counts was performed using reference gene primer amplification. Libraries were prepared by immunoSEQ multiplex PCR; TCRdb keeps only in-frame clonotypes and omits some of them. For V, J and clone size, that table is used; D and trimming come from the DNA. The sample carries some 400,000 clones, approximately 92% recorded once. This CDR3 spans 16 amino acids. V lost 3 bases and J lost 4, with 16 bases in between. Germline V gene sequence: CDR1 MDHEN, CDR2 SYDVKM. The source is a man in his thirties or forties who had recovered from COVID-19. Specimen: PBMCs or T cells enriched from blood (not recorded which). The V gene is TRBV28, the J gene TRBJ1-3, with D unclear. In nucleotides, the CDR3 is TGTGCCAGCAGTTTGAGTGAGCCTCTCGCGGGAAACACCATATATTTT. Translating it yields CASSLSEPLAGNTIYF.